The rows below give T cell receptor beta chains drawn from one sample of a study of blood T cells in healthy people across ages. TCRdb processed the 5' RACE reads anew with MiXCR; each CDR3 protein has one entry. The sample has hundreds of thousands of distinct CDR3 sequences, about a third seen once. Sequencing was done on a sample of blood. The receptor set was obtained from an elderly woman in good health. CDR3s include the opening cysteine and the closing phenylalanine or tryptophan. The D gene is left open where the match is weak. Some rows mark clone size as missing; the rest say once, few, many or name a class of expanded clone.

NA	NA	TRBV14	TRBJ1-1	TGTGCCAGCAGCCAAAGGGACTCCTACACTGAAGCTTTCTTT	CASSQRDSYTEAFF
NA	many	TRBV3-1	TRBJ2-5	TGTGCCAGCATCAGCCGAAGGTTTGACAGGTCCGGCCAAGAGACCCAGTACTTC	CASISRRFDRSGQETQYF
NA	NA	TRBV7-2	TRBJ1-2	TGTGCCAGCAGCTTAGGGAGGGCCTTCTATGGCTACACCTTC	CASSLGRAFYGYTF
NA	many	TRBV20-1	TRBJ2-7	TGCAGTGCTAGTTTTCTGGGTCAAACGCGGGAGCAGTACTTC	CSASFLGQTREQYF
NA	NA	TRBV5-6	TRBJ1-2	TGTGCCAGCAGGCGGAGGCGAACAGCTCTTTATGGCCACACCTTC	CASRRRRTALYGHTF
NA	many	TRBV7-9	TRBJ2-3	TGTGCCAGCAGTTTAGTCGGCACAGATACGCAGTATTTT	CASSLVGTDTQYF
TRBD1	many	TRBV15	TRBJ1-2	TGTGCCACCAGTGGGGGACAGACTAACTATGGCTACACCTTC	CATSGGQTNYGYTF
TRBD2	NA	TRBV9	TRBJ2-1	TGTGCCAGCAGCACTGGGACTAGCGGGGACAATGAGCAGTTCTTC	CASSTGTSGDNEQFF
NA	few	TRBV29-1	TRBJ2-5	TGCAGCGTTCAAGACAGACGATCTAGGGAGACCCAGTACTTC	CSVQDRRSRETQYF
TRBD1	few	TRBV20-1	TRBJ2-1	TGCAGTGCGGAGACAGGGGGCGCGGGAAACAATGAGCAGTTCTTC	CSAETGGAGNNEQFF
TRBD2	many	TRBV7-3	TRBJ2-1	TGTGCCAGTGCGGGCCGGGGGGTCTACAATGAGCAGTTCTTC	CASAGRGVYNEQFF
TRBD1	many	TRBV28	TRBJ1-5	TGTGCCAGCAGCTCCCCTCTTTACAGGGGGAATCAGCCCCAGCATTTT	CASSSPLYRGNQPQHF
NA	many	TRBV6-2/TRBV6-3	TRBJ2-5	TGTGCCAGCAGTGGGATGCCAGAGACCCAGTACTTC	CASSGMPETQYF
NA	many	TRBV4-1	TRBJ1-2	TGCGCCAGCAGCCAAGGGTCCGGACACATTTTTAACTATGGCTACACCTTC	CASSQGSGHIFNYGYTF
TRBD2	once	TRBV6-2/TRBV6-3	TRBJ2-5	TGTGCCAGCAGCCCCGGACTAGAGGTGGAGACCCAGTACTTC	CASSPGLEVETQYF
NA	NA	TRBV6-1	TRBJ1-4	TGTGCCAGCAGCCACGTACTTGGAGGGGAGGTGGGGAATGAAAAACTGTTTTTT	CASSHVLGGEVGNEKLFF
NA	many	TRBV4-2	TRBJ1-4	TGTGCCAGCAGCCCGAGAGTCCGACAGACAAATTATCAGGACGAAAAACTGTTTTTT	CASSPRVRQTNYQDEKLFF
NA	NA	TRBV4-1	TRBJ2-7	TGCGCCAGCAGCCAGAGTACTACCCGGGGGCCCAGCGAGCAGTACTTC	CASSQSTTRGPSEQYF
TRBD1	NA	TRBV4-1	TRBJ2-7	TGCGCCAGCAGCCCCAATTGGGGGACAGCAAGCCATAACTCCTACGAGCAGTACTTC	CASSPNWGTASHNSYEQYF
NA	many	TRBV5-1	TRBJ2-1	TGCGCCAGCAGTTGGGGAGGCGAGCAGTTCTTC	CASSWGGEQFF
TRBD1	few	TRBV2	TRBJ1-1	TGTGCCAGCAGTGAAGGACAGGGGAGGGCTTTCTTT	CASSEGQGRAFF
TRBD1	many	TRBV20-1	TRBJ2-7	TGCAGTGCTAGGGTTCGGACAGGAGGCTACGAGCAGTACTTC	CSARVRTGGYEQYF
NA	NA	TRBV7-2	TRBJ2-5	TGTGCCAGCAGCAGCGCAACTGTCAGGGGAGGGGAGCAGTACTTC	CASSSATVRGGEQYF
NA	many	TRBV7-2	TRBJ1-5	TGTGCCAGCAGCGCAGATTCGGGGTACCAGCCCCAGCATTTT	CASSADSGYQPQHF
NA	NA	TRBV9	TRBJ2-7	TGTGCCAGCAGCGTAGAGGCAGACGAGCAGTACTTC	CASSVEADEQYF
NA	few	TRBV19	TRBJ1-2	TGTGCCAGCAGGCTCCCGGAAGGCTATGGCTACACCTTC	CASRLPEGYGYTF
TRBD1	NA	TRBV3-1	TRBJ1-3	TGTGCCAGCAGCCCCCGGGACAGGGGGCTTTCTGGAAACACCATATATTTT	CASSPRDRGLSGNTIYF
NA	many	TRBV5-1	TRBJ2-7	TGCGCCAGCAGCTTAAATCCGCGCAGGGCTTCCTACGAGCAGTACTTC	CASSLNPRRASYEQYF
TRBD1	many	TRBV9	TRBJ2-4	TGTGCCAGCAGCGTAGAGGGCGTGGGACAGGGGGTTGCCAAAAACATTCAGTACTTC	CASSVEGVGQGVAKNIQYF